The clone carrying this TCR beta chain has just a few counts. This record belongs to a study of cytomegalovirus exposure and HLA in healthy donors. The PCR used 60 Vbeta and 13 Jbeta primers. Assay used: immunoSEQ multiplex PCR; TCRdb lists only in-frame clones, some missing. The table has 90,000 to 140,000 clones, approximately 14% seen once; the top ten hold 0.83%. J was trimmed by 5 bases and V by 3 bases; bases with no gene match: 3. CDR1 is SGHAT, CDR2 FQNNGV, per germline. The CDR3 covers 13 residues. Sequenced: PBMCs. The clonotype originates from a female donor in good health and CMV-seronegative. V and J are TRBV11-2 and TRBJ1-2; 7 nucleotides agree with TRBD1. The CDR3 here is CASSFAGGYGYTF. CDR3 in DNA: TGTGCCAGCAGCTTTGCAGGGGGATATGGCTACACCTTC.